This passage covers 7 T cell receptor beta chains from one sample sequenced in a study of regulatory T cells in long-lasting Graves disease. To make TCR beta libraries, researchers used iRepertoire HTBI primers and Arm-PCR of CDR3 regions. TCRdb re-called the multiplex PCR reads through MiXCR, storing one row per CDR3 protein. The sample has around 450,000 distinct CDR3 sequences; 15% are singletons. Time point here: newly diagnosed GD, antithyroid drugs for less than 3 months. Extracted PBMC RNA gave rise to the TCR library. These data were also filed under a second study, of T cells in Graves' hyperthyroidism and ophthalmopathy.

The input for sequencing was peripheral blood mononuclear cells (PBMCs), taken at new diagnosis, from a patient treated with antithyroid drugs. The receptors come from a woman aged 40 to 49 with Graves disease.

At least ten counts were recorded for this clonotype. The chain recombines TRBV29-1 with TRBJ2-3; 7 positions agree with TRBD2. This CDR3 region has 17 residues. CDR1 and CDR2 (germline): SQVTM, ANQGSEA. V shed 4 bases and J 2 bases; nucleotides not matched to a gene: 15. CDR3 bases: TGCAGCGTTGTAGGGGACTACCGCCTGATATCCACAGATACGCAGTATTTT. It is translated as CSVVGDYRLISTDTQYF.

This chain connects TRBV12-3 or TRBV12-4 to TRBJ2-5; 10 nucleotides align to TRBD2. V was pared by 5 bases and J by 4 bases, with 13 bases of the junction left unmatched. This CDR3 has 17 amino acids. As DNA, the CDR3 is TGTGCCAGCAGTCCCACCTCCAGGACTAGCGGACGAGAGACCCAGTACTTC. Amino acid sequence: CASSPTSRTSGRETQYF.

On this clonotype: Being one base from a much bigger clone, this may be a read error. No conserved phenylalanine or tryptophan is present at the end of the CDR3, so a read error is the likely explanation. The V gene is TRBV6-2 or TRBV6-3, the J gene TRBJ2-5; D gene uncertain. CDR3 size: 12 residues. The V end was cut by 5 bases, the J end by 5 bases, with 9 bases between. Germline CDR1 and CDR2: MNHEY and SVGEGT. The CDR3 DNA reads as TGTGCCAGCAGTCGAAAGAGGGAGACCCAGTACTTG. It yields the protein CASSRKRETQYL.

Regarding this clonotype: A far larger clone is one base from this, pointing to a likely read error. The chain is built from TRBV7-6 and TRBJ2-1; D gene ambiguous. The end of the DNA is better explained by TRBJ2-3, so the J call may be wrong. CDR3 length: 14 amino acids. Germline-derived CDR1 and CDR2 are SGHVS and FNYEAQ. The CDR3 DNA is TGTACCAGCAGCTTAGTGGCTAGATCAGATACGCAGTATTTT. Amino acid sequence: CTSSLVARSDTQYF.

Many counts were recorded for this clonotype. This chain uses TRBV27 with TRBJ2-7, with 10 bases lining up with TRBD2. The CDR3 runs 14 residues. Germline V gene data show CDR1 as MNHEY and CDR2 as SMNVEV (reference sequence). V lost 5 bases and J lost 5; bases outside the gene matches: 6. Written as DNA, the CDR3 is TGTGCCAGCAGTCCTAGCGGGAGAATCCACGAGCAGTACTTC. Protein product: CASSPSGRIHEQYF.

The chain combines TRBV28 with TRBJ2-7, with TRBD2 matching over 9 bases. Germline trimming cut 5 bases from V and 0 bases from J; bases unmatched to any gene: 5. CDR3 length: 15 amino acids. Germline CDR1 reads MDHEN; CDR2 reads SYDVKM. CDR3 residues: CASSPAGGFSYEQYF. CDR3 coding DNA: TGTGCCAGCAGTCCAGCGGGAGGATTCTCCTACGAGCAGTACTTC.

This clonotype was recorded at least ten times. A much larger clone is a single base away; this may be a read error. CDR3 sequence (DNA): TGTGCCAGCAGCCGGGACAGCTACGAGCAGTACTTC. Translating gives CASSRDSYEQYF. The chain combines TRBV9 with TRBJ2-7; 7 bases align to TRBD1. Per germline, CDR1 SGDLS and CDR2 YYNGEE. V dropped 4 bases and J dropped 3; count of bases not matched to a gene: 1. CDR3 length: 12 amino acids.